This T cell receptor (delta chain) is drawn from a study of delta chain sequences of gamma delta T cells (dated by TCRdb to the late 2010s). The library was generated by 5' RACE. The sequencer listed for this sample is Illumina MiSeq. In TCRdb, clones were called once more from the public reads by CATT, and rows of identical DNA were later combined. The sample records some 810 delta-chain clones, roughly a fifth of which are singletons. 35% to 45% of the sample is in the top ten clones. From its cysteine to its phenylalanine, the CDR3 spans 17 amino acids. The retained sequence is limited to the CDR3, 51 bases, with the frame set at the first base. Per the germline V gene, GEAIGNYY is the CDR1 and EKD is the CDR2. A distance of 18 bases separates the germline ends of V and J, which lose 2 bases and 0 bases respectively. Points on this clone: It lacks a known antigen. No base quality values were provided; no much bigger clone lies one nucleotide off.

Sequencing was carried out using either unsorted cells or a sorted T cell fraction (not recorded which). This receptor was obtained from a human donor in good health. In this chain, TRDV2 is recombined with TRDJ1; D gene: possibly TRDD3, on 6 matching bases. This receptor carries the CDR3 CACDKLGIRQNTDKLIF. The nucleotides are TGTGCCTGTGACAAGTTGGGGATTCGCCAAAACACCGATAAACTCATCTTT.